The 9 T cell receptor beta chains reported below all come from one sample, sequenced in a study of glioma-infiltrating T cells after dendritic cell vaccination. Some clones are missing from TCRdb's copy, which holds only in-frame ones; the method was immunoSEQ multiplex PCR. Here the sample spans approximately 110,000 clones, nearly 90% being singletons. Specified time point: after dendritic cell vaccination, including at tumor progression/relapse. Source: blood, taken after dendritic cell vaccination. Receptor source: a human donor with glioblastoma.

This chain links TRBV5-1 with TRBJ2-2, with 13 bases identical to TRBD2. The CDR3 is 16 amino acids. CDR1 and CDR2 from the germline V gene are SGHRS and YFSETQ. V lost 1 base, J lost 7 bases, and 4 bases stayed unmatched. Here the CDR3 reads CASSLTGTSGVGELFF. CDR3 DNA sequence: TGCGCCAGCAGCTTGACCGGGACTAGCGGGGTCGGGGAGCTGTTTTTT.

This rearrangement joins TRBV7-9 to TRBJ2-5, with 8 bases aligning to TRBD2. This CDR3 spans 14 amino acids. V was pared by 5 bases and J by 4 bases, with 6 bases of the junction left unmatched. Looked up from germline, CDR1 is SEHNR and CDR2 is FQNEAQ (reference sequence). Written as DNA, the CDR3 is TGTGCCAGCAGCCCCCGGGGGGGCCCAGAGACCCAGTACTTC. It codes for CASSPRGGPETQYF.

This chain links TRBV5-1 with TRBJ2-7; 12 bases line up with TRBD1. V was pared by 4 bases and J by 3 bases, with 5 bases of the junction left unmatched. This CDR3 is 15 amino acids long. Germline lookup yields CDR1 SGHRS and CDR2 YFSETQ. CDR3 amino acids: CASSPGQGAVYEQYF. DNA of the CDR3: TGCGCCAGCAGCCCGGGACAGGGGGCGGTCTACGAGCAGTACTTC.

The V and J genes are TRBV5-1 and TRBJ2-1; 9 nucleotides agree with TRBD1. The CDR3 consists of 15 residues. V dropped 3 bases and J dropped 4; count of bases not matched to a gene: 5. CDR1 SGHRS and CDR2 YFSETQ come from the germline V gene. In DNA, the CDR3 is TGCGCCAGCAGCTCGGACAGGGGACGATACAATGAGCAGTTCTTC. This translates into CASSSDRGRYNEQFF.

The chain has TRBV2 and TRBJ1-6; no clear D. The CDR3 loop spans 16 amino acids. V lost 4 bases, J lost 10 bases, and 20 bases lay in between. Germline CDR1 SNHLY, CDR2 FYNNEI. The CDR3 DNA is TGTGCCAGCAGTGCAGTGTCCCTCGTCGTCAAATCACCCCTCCACTTT. Its protein is CASSAVSLVVKSPLHF.

The count of this clone is one. The chain combines TRBV9 with TRBJ2-1, with 7 bases lining up with TRBD2. This CDR3 comprises 16 residues. V lost 4 bases, J lost 6 bases, and 13 bases stayed unmatched. Germline loops: CDR1 SGDLS, CDR2 YYNGEE. CDR3 loop: CASSLRSGTIRNEQFF. DNA for the CDR3: TGTGCCAGCAGCCTGAGATCCGGGACTATTCGCAATGAGCAGTTCTTC.

This chain joins TRBV5-1 and TRBJ2-2, with 11 nucleotides matching TRBD2. Germline V CDR1 and CDR2: SGHRS, YFSETQ. The CDR3 loop spans 16 amino acids. The V segment lost 3 bases and the J segment 2 bases; nucleotides outside the gene matches: 3. This chain's CDR3 is CASSSGTSGNTGELFF. The CDR3 region has the DNA TGCGCCAGCAGCTCCGGGACTAGCGGCAACACCGGGGAGCTGTTTTTT. The full variable domain, rest sourced from reference TRBV5-1 and TRBJ2-2, is KAGVTQTPRYLIKTRGQQVTLSCSPISGHRSVSWYQQTPGQGLQFLFEYFSETQRNKGNFPGRFSGRQFSNSRSEMNVSTLELGDSALYLCASSSGTSGNTGELFFGEGSRLTVL.

The V gene is TRBV27, the J gene TRBJ1-1; no reliable D call. Trimming pared 5 bases from V and 4 bases from J, leaving 14 bases between. Germline CDR1 MNHEY, CDR2 SMNVEV (reference sequence). The CDR3 runs 14 residues. In DNA form, the CDR3 reads TGTGCCAGCAGTCACAGACGGGGTTTCACTGAAGCTTTCTTT. It specifies CASSHRRGFTEAFF.

This rearrangement joins TRBV6-5 to TRBJ2-3; D not certain. Trimming took off 6 bases at V and 3 bases at J, with 10 bases between the two ends. CDR1 and CDR2 from the germline V gene are MNHEY and SVGAGI. The CDR3 runs to 13 residues. CDR3 protein: CASRQPATDTQYF. The CDR3 nucleotides are TGTGCCAGCAGGCAACCAGCGACAGATACGCAGTATTTT.